These 16 T cell receptor beta chains came from one sample sequenced in a study of OX40 agonist ivuxolimab in advanced cancers. Receptor libraries were prepared by the immunoSEQ multiplex PCR assay. TCRdb limited this immuneACCESS table to in-frame rearrangements with V and J called. A share of clones is missing; checked studies link under half to unresolved V genes, and the rest is unexplained. The sample table contains 90,000 to 100,000 clones; only one count was recorded for around 85% of them. The ten biggest clones cover roughly 0.8% of the sample. This sample comprised CD4+ or CD8+ T cells sorted from blood, obtained in a trial of the OX40 agonist ivuxolimab. The receptors were sampled from an adult with an advanced solid tumor such as melanoma, head and neck, liver or kidney cancer.

The J gene is TRBJ2-1, the V gene TRBV9, with TRBD2 matching over 12 bases. J was trimmed by 10 bases and V by 0 bases; bases with no gene match: 8. The CDR3 extends over 16 amino acids. From germline, CDR1 is SGDLS and CDR2 YYNGEE. The CDR3 sequence is CASSVELAGGRREQFF. CDR3 nucleotide sequence: TGTGCCAGCAGCGTAGAACTAGCGGGAGGTAGGAGAGAGCAGTTCTTC.

V usage is TRBV6-4 and J usage is TRBJ1-1; D is possibly TRBD1 (5 bases). The V and J ends lost 6 bases and 0 bases respectively, with 11 bases between them. CDR1 MRHNA and CDR2 SNTAGT come from the germline V gene. This CDR3 region has 14 residues. DNA for the CDR3: TGTGCCAGCAGAGAAGGGGACTTGAACACTGAAGCTTTCTTT. Translation: CASREGDLNTEAFF.

The V and J genes are TRBV6-5 and TRBJ2-1; unclear D gene. The CDR3 is 12 residues long. CDR1 MNHEY and CDR2 SVGAGI come from the germline V gene. V dropped 2 bases and J dropped 3 bases, with 2 bases sitting between them. This CDR3 reads CASSYVYNEQFF. In DNA, the CDR3 is TGTGCCAGCAGTTACGTCTACAATGAGCAGTTCTTC.

This sequence joins TRBV6-4 and TRBJ2-3; 11 bases align to TRBD2. Germline loops: CDR1 MRHNA, CDR2 SNTAGT. V trimming: 3 bases; J trimming: 10 bases; junction bases outside the gene matches: 3. The CDR3 spans 13 residues. CDR3 sequence reads: CASSETSGGAQYF. The CDR3 nucleotides read TGTGCCAGCAGTGAAACTAGCGGGGGCGCGCAGTATTTT.

The chain carries TRBV7-3 and TRBJ1-2; TRBD1 is a possible D gene (5 bases). V was trimmed by 5 bases and J by 8 bases, leaving 15 bases between them. The CDR3 contains 13 residues. Germline values: CDR1 SGHTA, CDR2 FQGTGA. The CDR3 region is CASSAQGEGGYTF. The CDR3 DNA follows: TGTGCCAGCAGCGCCCAGGGAGAGGGGGGCTACACCTTC.

This chain's CDR3 is CAWSDGLAGLGELFF. The CDR3, as DNA: TGTGCCTGGAGCGACGGACTAGCGGGGTTAGGGGAGCTGTTTTTT. The chain has TRBV30 and TRBJ2-2; 12 positions match TRBD2. The germline V gene has CDR1 GTSNPN and CDR2 SVGIG (reference sequence). V lost 3 bases to trimming and J lost 8 bases; unmatched junction nucleotides: 7. The CDR3 covers 15 residues.

CDR3 bases: TGTGCCAGCAGCAAAGAGACAGGGGCTCTCAATCAGCCCCAGCATTTT. It is translated as CASSKETGALNQPQHF. The chain links TRBV21-1 to TRBJ1-5; TRBD1, the D gene given by the table, was not confirmed from the DNA. TRBV21-1 is labeled a pseudogene. The CDR3 is 16 amino acids.

This clone was detected only once. V is TRBV2 and J is TRBJ2-6; D uncertain. CDR1 is SNHLY, CDR2 FYNNEI, per germline. This CDR3 has 13 amino acids. Trimming removed 6 bases at V and 3 bases at J, with 6 bases between. The CDR3 spells CASSAYGANVLTF. The CDR3 nucleotides read TGTGCCAGCAGCGCCTATGGGGCCAACGTCCTGACTTTC.

This chain joins TRBV5-1 and TRBJ2-5, with 9 bases identical to TRBD2. Looked up from germline, CDR1 is SGHRS and CDR2 is YFSETQ. Unmatched junction bases numbered 2, after V lost 3 bases and J lost 5 bases. This CDR3 is built from 13 residues. CDR3 residues: CASSSGLAETQYF. For the CDR3, the DNA is TGCGCCAGCAGCTCTGGACTAGCGGAGACCCAGTACTTC.

V usage is TRBV19 and J usage is TRBJ2-5; D perhaps matches TRBD1 (6 bases). Germline V gives CDR1 LNHDA, CDR2 SQIVND (reference sequence). Trimming took 1 base from V and 2 from J, leaving 14 bases between them. The CDR3 totals 16 residues. Here the CDR3 DNA reads TGTGCCAGTAGTATAGCCCCCAGGGGTGGACAAGAGACCCAGTACTTC. Protein sequence: CASSIAPRGGQETQYF.

This clone was observed a few times. The J gene is TRBJ2-7, the V gene TRBV9; TRBD1 might be the D (6 bases). V gave up 7 bases and J gave up 7 bases, with 24 bases separating them. The CDR3 totals 15 residues. CDR1 and CDR2 (germline): SGDLS, YYNGEE. CDR3 in amino acids: CASGPGWDTGQEQYF. In nucleotides, the CDR3 is TGTGCCAGCGGCCCCGGGTGGGATACAGGACAGGAGCAGTACTTC.

This clone was detected only a few times. The chain couples TRBV6-1 to TRBJ2-3, with D perhaps matching TRBD2 (5 bases). Germline CDR1 MNHNS, CDR2 SASEGT. V lost 5 bases, J lost 1 base, and 13 bases lay in between. The length of the CDR3 is 15 residues. CDR3 residues: CASSFRTGRTDTQYF. The CDR3 DNA reads TGTGCCAGCAGTTTCCGGACTGGACGCACAGATACGCAGTATTTT.

The chain joins TRBV5-4 to TRBJ1-2; perhaps TRBD1 as D (6 bases). This CDR3 region has 15 residues. V was clipped by 1 base and J by 4 bases, with 14 bases between them. Per germline, CDR1 SGHNT and CDR2 YYREEE (reference sequence). CDR3 protein: CASSLKGGTPYGYTF. In DNA form, the CDR3 reads TGTGCCAGCAGCTTGAAGGGGGGGACTCCCTATGGCTACACCTTC. The full variable domain, in which reference TRBV5-4 and TRBJ1-2 provide the parts outside the CDR3, is ETGVTQSPTHLIKTRGQQVTLRCSSQSGHNTVSWYQQALGQGPQFIFQYYREEENGRGNFPPRFSGLQFPNYSSELNVNALELDDSALYLCASSLKGGTPYGYTFGSGTRLTVV.

The chain carries TRBV6-5 and TRBJ1-2; D remains ambiguous. The germline gives CDR1 MNHEY, CDR2 SVGAGI. Trimming shortened V by 2 bases and J by 4 bases, and 14 bases separated the two germline ends. The length of the CDR3 is 15 residues. CDR3 residues: CASSYDLNPSYGYTF. The DNA of the CDR3 is TGTGCCAGCAGTTACGACCTGAACCCAAGCTATGGCTACACCTTC.

The V and J genes are TRBV30 and TRBJ2-5; 9 bases agree with TRBD1. The germline V gene encodes CDR1 GTSNPN and CDR2 SVGIG (reference sequence). The CDR3 totals 13 residues. Trimming took 5 bases from V and 5 from J; bases not matched to a gene: 6. The DNA for the CDR3 is TGTGCCTGGGGGACAGGGAAGGATGAGACCCAGTACTTC. Translating it yields CAWGTGKDETQYF.

The chain couples TRBV18 to TRBJ2-5; TRBD1 matches 9 bases. Trimming cost V 6 bases and J 5 bases; bases outside gene matches: 7. Germline assignment: CDR1 KGHSH and CDR2 LQKENI. CDR3 length: 14 residues. As DNA, the CDR3 is TGTGCCAGCTCCCCGAGGGGACAGGGCGAGACCCAGTACTTC. Translated, it gives CASSPRGQGETQYF.